This paragraph covers one TCR beta chain sequence. The table lists this clonotype with a count of one. Its cognate antigen has yet to be identified. Base qualities are missing; no much larger clone stands one base away. The data were obtained in a study of blood T cells in healthy people across ages (dated by TCRdb to the mid-2010s). Looking at the study overall: In model experiments, roughly one uniquely barcoded TCR beta cDNA molecule per two T cells was captured by template switching. To avoid experimental bias, donors of different ages were randomly spread across the sequencing lanes. For two donors (one aged 18 to 29 and one aged 80 or older), the study analyzed two additional independent replicas of 1 million unique cDNA reads from the same blood draw. The donors were divided into four age groups: young (average 16 years), middle-aged (approximately 42), aged (about 60) and long-lived (about 80). To track age-related changes in TCR beta repertoire diversity, the study relied on deep sequencing normalized with unique cDNA molecular identifiers. What the authors observed across the whole study: Total diversity estimates from one million sequenced T cells were considered lower bounds and underestimates. A strong correlation was found between observed TCR beta diversity and the percentage of naive T cells measured by flow cytometry. Compared with the aged group, the long-lived group had more naive CD4+ T cells, fewer expanded clones and increased TCR diversity, suggesting age selection. Because profiling used bulk unsorted PBMCs, naive and antigen-experienced compartments could not be compared conclusively. As age increased, observed TCR beta diversity per million T cells dropped in a roughly linear way, and a significant reduction was already evident by age approximately 40. Because donor CMV infection status was unknown, age-related changes in expanded clonotypes were potentially confounded.

The library came from 5' RACE. Reads for this sample came from an Illumina HiSeq 2500. The second PCR ran for about 6 to 12 cycles and used a J-beta primer mix along with a sample-barcoded 5' primer. Each TCR beta cDNA molecule received a unique molecular identifier from a template-switch 5' adaptor carrying 12 random nucleotides. Each sample yielded at least 2.5 million CDR3-containing paired-end reads. All of the RNA was converted into first-strand cDNA using the Mint cDNA synthesis kit, with a TRBC-specific oligonucleotide serving as the primer. After uracil-DNA glycosylase treatment, a first 18-cycle PCR used universal primers M1SS and BC2_uni_R on all cDNA. As for the authors' bioinformatics: For normalization, 1 million high-quality reads, each with a distinct molecular identifier, were randomly selected from each sample. Reads sharing molecular identifiers were discarded rather than binned into consensus sequences. MiTCR, with a Q25 quality threshold and the strictest error-elimination algorithm, was used for CDR3 identification, clonotype clustering and error correction. A nonparametric unseen species model with Euler transformation was used to estimate lower-bound total TCR beta diversity. TCRdb applied fastp at Q25 and MiXCR to the public reads, then kept only in-frame beta chains. Rows are combined by CDR3 protein, so each entry shows the most common genes and DNA. What appears here as the V and J calls and clone size reflects TCRdb's work, not the paper's. This sample has roughly 800,000 distinct CDR3 sequences in its table, and 58% of those were observed once. The leading ten clones occupy about 20% of the sample.

The roughly 39 donors, aged 6 to 90 years, were systemically healthy Caucasian individuals from Russia. Each donor gave roughly 11 milliliters of peripheral blood, drawn into EDTA-treated Vacutainer tubes. Ficoll-Paque density-gradient centrifugation was used to isolate PBMCs, with at least 6 million per sample. Total RNA, at least 6 micrograms per sample, was extracted from PBMCs with Trizol reagent. The percentages of naive CD45RAhigh/CD27high T cells were determined by flow cytometry on a PBMC aliquot from every donor. Sequenced material: blood. This sequence was found in a man aged 25-45 years in good health.

This receptor carries the CDR3 CASSLATGGFSEAFF. The DNA sequence is as follows: TGCGCCAGCAGCTTGGCGACAGGGGGCTTTAGTGAAGCTTTCTTT. The V and J genes are TRBV5-1 and TRBJ1-1, and TRBD1 aligns with 10 junction nucleotides. The CDR3 measures 15 amino acids from cysteine to phenylalanine. CDR3 DNA is the only sequence kept; it has 45 bases, read in frame from the first base. Via the germline V gene, CDR1 is SGHRS and CDR2 YFSETQ. V loses 0 bases at its end and J loses 7 bases; junction bases beyond the gene matches: 6.